This T cell receptor beta chain stems from a study of blood T cell repertoires in COVID-19. Study in general: COVID-19 samples from acute and convalescent phases originated in the United States, Italy and Spain.

The V gene's germline CDR1 is SGHDT and CDR2 YYEEEE. There are 15 residues in the CDR3. The J segment lost 4 bases and the V segment lost 10 bases, leaving 16 bases of the junction unmatched. Profiling relied on immunoSEQ multiplex PCR, and the TCRdb table lists in-frame clones only, not all of them. Here the sample spans about 50,000 clones, 65% to 85% being singletons. Sequencing used peripheral blood. This clonotype was sampled from a woman aged 80 or older with acute or convalescent COVID-19. The rearrangement links TRBV5-6 to TRBJ1-2; 7 nucleotides match TRBD1. CDR3 coding DNA: TGTGCCGGAACCCATGGAGGGGGCGGGTCCTATGGCTACACCTTC. Its protein product is CAGTHGGGGSYGYTF.